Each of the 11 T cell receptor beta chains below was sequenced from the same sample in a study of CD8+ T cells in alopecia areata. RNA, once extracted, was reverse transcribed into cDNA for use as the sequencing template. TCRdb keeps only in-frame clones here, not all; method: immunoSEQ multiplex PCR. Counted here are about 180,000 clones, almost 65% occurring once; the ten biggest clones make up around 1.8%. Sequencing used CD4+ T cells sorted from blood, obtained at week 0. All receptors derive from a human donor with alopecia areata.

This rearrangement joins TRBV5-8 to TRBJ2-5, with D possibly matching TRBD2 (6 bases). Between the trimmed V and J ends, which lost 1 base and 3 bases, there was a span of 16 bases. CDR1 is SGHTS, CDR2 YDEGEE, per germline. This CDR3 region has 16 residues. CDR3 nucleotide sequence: TGTGCCAGCAGCTTGTCGTCTAGCGCCGGAAAAGAGACCCAGTACTTC. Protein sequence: CASSLSSSAGKETQYF.

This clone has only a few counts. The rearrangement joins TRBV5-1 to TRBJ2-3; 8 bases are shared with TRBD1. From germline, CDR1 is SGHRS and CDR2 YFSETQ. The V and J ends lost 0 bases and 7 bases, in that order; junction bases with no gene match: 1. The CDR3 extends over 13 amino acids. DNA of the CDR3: TGCGCCAGCAGCTTGGGGACAGGGAATACGCAGTATTTT. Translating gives CASSLGTGNTQYF.

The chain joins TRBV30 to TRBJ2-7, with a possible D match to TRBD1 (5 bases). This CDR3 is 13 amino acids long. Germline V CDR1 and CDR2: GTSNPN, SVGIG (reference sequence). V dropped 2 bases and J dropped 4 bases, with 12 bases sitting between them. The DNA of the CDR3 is TGTGCCTGGAGTAGGGGTATTTCTTACGAGCAGTACTTC. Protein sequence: CAWSRGISYEQYF.

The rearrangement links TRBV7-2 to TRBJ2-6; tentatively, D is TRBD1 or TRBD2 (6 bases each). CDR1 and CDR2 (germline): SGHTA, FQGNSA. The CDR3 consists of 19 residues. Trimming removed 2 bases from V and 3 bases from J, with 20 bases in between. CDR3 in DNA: TGTGCCAGCAGCTTATCTAATTGGGGGCTAGCGCGTGGGGCCAACGTCCTGACTTTC. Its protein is CASSLSNWGLARGANVLTF. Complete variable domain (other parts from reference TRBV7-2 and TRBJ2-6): GAGVSQSPSNKVTEKGKDVELRCDPISGHTALYWYRQSLGQGLEFLIYFQGNSAPDKSGLPSDRFSAERTGGSVSTLTIQRTQQEDSAVYLCASSLSNWGLARGANVLTFGAGSRLTVL.

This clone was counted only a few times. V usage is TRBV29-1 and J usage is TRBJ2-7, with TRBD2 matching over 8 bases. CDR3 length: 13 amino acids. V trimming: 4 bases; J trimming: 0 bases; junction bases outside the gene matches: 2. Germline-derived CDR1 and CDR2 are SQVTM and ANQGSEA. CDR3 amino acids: CSVVAGLSYEQYF. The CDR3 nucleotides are TGCAGCGTTGTAGCGGGACTCTCCTACGAGCAGTACTTC.

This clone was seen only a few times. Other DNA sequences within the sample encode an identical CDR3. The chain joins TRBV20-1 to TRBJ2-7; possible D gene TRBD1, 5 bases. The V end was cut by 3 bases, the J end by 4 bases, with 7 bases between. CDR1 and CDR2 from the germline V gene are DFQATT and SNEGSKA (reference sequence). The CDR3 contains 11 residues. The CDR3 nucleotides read TGCAGTGCTAGTAGGGGTTACGAGCAGTACTTC. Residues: CSASRGYEQYF.

CDR3 amino acids: CASSLYAGVEKLFF. The CDR3 DNA reads as TGTGCCAGCAGCTTGTACGCGGGGGTTGAAAAACTGTTTTTT. The genes are TRBV5-6 and TRBJ1-4; a possible D gene is TRBD1 (5 bases). Trimming shortened V by 1 base and J by 7 bases, and 11 bases separated the two germline ends. CDR1 and CDR2 (germline): SGHDT, YYEEEE. This CDR3 contains 14 residues.

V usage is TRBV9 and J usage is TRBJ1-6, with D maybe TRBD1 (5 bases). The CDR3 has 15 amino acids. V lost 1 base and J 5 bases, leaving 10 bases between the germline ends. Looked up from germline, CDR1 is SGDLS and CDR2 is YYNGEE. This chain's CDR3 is CASSVTGVDNSPLHF. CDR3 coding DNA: TGTGCCAGCAGCGTAACGGGGGTGGATAATTCACCCCTCCACTTT.

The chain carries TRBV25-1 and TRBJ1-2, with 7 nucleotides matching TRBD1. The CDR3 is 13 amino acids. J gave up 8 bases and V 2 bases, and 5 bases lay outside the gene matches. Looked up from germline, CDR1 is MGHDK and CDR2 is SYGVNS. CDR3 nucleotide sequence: TGTGCCAGCAGTGAAACGGACAGGTCGGGCTACACCTTC. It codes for CASSETDRSGYTF.

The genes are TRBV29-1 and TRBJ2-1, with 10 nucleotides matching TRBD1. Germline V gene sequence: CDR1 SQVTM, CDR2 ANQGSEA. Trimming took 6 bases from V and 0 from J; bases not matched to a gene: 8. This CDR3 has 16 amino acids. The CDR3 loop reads CSVESDRGSSYNEQFF. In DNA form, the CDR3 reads TGCAGCGTCGAGTCGGACAGGGGGAGCTCCTACAATGAGCAGTTCTTC.

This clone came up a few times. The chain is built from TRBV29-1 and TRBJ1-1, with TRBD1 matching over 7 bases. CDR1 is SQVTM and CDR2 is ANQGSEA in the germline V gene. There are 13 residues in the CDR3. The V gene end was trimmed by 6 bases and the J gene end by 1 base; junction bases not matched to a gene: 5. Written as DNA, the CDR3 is TGCAGCGTAACAGGGGAACCGAACACTGAAGCTTTCTTT. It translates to CSVTGEPNTEAFF.